This T cell receptor beta chain appears in the sequencing data of a study of Ad26.COV2.S vaccination and SARS-CoV-2 variants. General study results and limits: Researchers cautioned that TCR breadth and depth analyses may have underestimated total T cell responses.

Sample treatment: around 19 received Ad26.COV2.S at low or high dose, single or two shots; 5 received placebo; per-sample allocation not given. Vaccine and placebo recipients were sampled on day 63 after the first injection. The table came from immunoSEQ multiplex PCR; TCRdb's copy has only in-frame clones and leaves some out. The sample consists of 400,000 to 450,000 clones, 75% to 95% of them appearing once. Germline assignment: CDR1 MNHEY and CDR2 SVGAGI. The CDR3 is 13 amino acids. Trimming removed 6 bases from V and 4 bases from J, with 10 bases in between. As regards this clone: As yet, its antigen is unknown.

Material: peripheral blood, obtained in a trial of Ad26.COV2.S vaccine versus placebo. The rearrangement joins TRBV6-5 to TRBJ2-1; tentative D call: TRBD2 (6 bases). This TCR was recovered from a person aged 18-60 years who received the Ad26.COV2.S COVID-19 vaccine or a placebo. DNA of the CDR3: TGTGCCAGCAGGCCGGGAGAATACAATGAGCAGTTCTTC. Encoded protein: CASRPGEYNEQFF.